This TCR beta chain was sequenced during a study of memory CD4+ T cells and cytomegalovirus serostatus. As for the study in general: Of the healthy Belgian adults, fewer than 10 were CMV seropositive and 24 seronegative.

Single viable CD3+CD4+CD8-CD45RO+ cells were sorted as the memory CD4+ T cells. Positive selection with CD4 microbeads enriched total CD4+ T cells. Libraries were prepared by immunoSEQ multiplex PCR; TCRdb keeps only in-frame clonotypes and omits some of them. Of around 26,000 clones listed, around 80% were seen once; the top ten hold 0.68%. As for this clone: What it recognizes is unknown.

Study-wide results and caveats: CD4+ memory repertoires contained about two fifths of the 164 reported CMV TCRbeta sequences. Median bootstrapped AUC for CMV status was roughly 0.95 originally, approximately 0.91 US-trained.

CDR3 length: 17 amino acids. Germline V gives CDR1 SGHDT, CDR2 YYEEEE. Trimming removed 2 bases from V and 2 bases from J; junction bases left unmatched: 7. Sequencing input: memory CD4+ T cells from blood. The V call is TRBV5-6, the J call TRBJ2-6; TRBD1 matches at 7 bases. The clonotype originates from an adult in good health and CMV-seronegative. The CDR3 here is CASSFSGGQAGANVLTF. The CDR3 coding sequence is TGTGCCAGCAGCTTTTCAGGGGGTCAGGCTGGGGCCAACGTCCTGACTTTC.